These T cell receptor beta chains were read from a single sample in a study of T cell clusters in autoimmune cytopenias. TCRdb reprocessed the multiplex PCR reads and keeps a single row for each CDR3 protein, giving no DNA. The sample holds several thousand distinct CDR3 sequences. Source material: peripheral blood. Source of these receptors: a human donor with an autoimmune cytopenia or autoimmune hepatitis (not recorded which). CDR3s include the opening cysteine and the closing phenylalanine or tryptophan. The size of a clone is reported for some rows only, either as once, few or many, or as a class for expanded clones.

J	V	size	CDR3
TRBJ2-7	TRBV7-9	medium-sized	CASSSRTSIIDEQYF
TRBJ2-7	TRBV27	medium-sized	CASSPRTGKVPYEQYF
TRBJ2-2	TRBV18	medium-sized	CASSPGGNTGELFF
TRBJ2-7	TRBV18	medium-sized	CASSPEQGYEQYF
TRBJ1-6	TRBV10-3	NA	CAISESWTATYSPLHF
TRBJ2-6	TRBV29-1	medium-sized	CSVQGAGANVLTF
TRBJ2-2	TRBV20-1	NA	CSARRDRADGELFF
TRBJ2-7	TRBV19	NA	CASSIVGRKNEQYF
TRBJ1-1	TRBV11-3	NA	CASSLVLGQDTEAFF
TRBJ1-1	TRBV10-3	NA	CAISADRGNTEAFF
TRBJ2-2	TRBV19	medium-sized	CASSTHRGTGELFF
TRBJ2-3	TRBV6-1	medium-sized	CASRTGQGTDTQYF
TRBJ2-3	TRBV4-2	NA	CASSQDFGSGASTDTQYF
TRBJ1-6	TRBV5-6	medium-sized	CASRHTGDLYNSPLHF
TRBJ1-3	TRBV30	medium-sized	CAWSGGTGNTIYF
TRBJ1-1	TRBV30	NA	CAWNLEGRDTEAFF
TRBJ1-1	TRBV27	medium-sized	CAVGRLNTEAFF
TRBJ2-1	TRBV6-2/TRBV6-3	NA	CASSMGPGNEQYF
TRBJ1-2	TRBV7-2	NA	CASSLGGAYYGYTF